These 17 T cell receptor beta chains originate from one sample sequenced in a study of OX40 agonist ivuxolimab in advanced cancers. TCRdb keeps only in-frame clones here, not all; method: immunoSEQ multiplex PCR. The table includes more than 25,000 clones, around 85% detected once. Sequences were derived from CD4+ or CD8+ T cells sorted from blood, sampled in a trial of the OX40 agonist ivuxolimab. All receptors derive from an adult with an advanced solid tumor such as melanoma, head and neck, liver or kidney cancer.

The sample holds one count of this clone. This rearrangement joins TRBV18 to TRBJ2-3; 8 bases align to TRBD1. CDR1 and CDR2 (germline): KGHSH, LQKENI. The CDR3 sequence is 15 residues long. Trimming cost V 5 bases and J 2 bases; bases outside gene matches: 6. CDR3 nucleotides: TGTGCCAGCTCAGAGACAGGGGCTGACACAGATACGCAGTATTTT. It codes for CASSETGADTDTQYF.

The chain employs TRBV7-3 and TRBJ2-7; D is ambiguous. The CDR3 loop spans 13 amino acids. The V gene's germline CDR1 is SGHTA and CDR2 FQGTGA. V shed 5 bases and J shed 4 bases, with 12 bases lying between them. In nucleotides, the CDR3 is TGTGCCAGCAGCCCGACGTGGGGATACGAGCAGTACTTC. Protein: CASSPTWGYEQYF.

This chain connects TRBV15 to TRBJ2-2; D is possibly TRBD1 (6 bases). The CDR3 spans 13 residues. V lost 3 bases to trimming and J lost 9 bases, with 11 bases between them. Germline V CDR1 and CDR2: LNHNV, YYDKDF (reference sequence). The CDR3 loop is CATSSSGTWELFF. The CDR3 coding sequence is TGTGCCACCAGCAGCTCCGGGACATGGGAGCTGTTTTTT.

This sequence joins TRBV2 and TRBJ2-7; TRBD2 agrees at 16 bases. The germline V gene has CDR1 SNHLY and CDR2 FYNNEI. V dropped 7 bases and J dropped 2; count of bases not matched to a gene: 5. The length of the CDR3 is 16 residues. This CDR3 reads CASTSGTSGRAYEQYF. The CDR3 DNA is TGTGCCAGCACCTCTGGGACTAGCGGGAGGGCCTACGAGCAGTACTTC.

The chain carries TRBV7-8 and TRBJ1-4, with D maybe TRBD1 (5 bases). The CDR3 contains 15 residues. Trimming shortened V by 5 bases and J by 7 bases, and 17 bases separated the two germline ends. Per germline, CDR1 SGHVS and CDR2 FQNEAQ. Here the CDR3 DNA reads TGTGCCAGCAGCCGCACAGGAGGGGTTTTTGAAAAACTGTTTTTT. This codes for CASSRTGGVFEKLFF.

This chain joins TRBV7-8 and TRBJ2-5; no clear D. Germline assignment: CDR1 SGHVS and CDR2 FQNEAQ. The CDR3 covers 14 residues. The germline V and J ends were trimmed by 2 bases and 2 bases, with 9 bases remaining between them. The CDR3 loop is CASSLHGLQETQYF. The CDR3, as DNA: TGTGCCAGCAGCTTACATGGATTACAAGAGACCCAGTACTTC.

For the CDR3, the DNA is TGTGCCAGCAGCAGTGGACCCCCAGACACCGGGGAGCTGTTTTTT. Protein product: CASSSGPPDTGELFF. The V call is TRBV13, the J call TRBJ2-2, with no clear D. Germline V gene data show CDR1 as PRHDT and CDR2 as FYEKMQ (reference sequence). V was pared by 5 bases and J by 3 bases, with 13 bases between. The CDR3 contains 15 residues.

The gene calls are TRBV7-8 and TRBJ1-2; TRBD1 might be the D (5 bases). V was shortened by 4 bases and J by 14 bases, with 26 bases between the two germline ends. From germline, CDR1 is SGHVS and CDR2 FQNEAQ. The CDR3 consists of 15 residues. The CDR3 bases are TGTGCCAGCAGCTCGACGGGACCCTACCTGGGGGGTGTTACCTTC. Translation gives CASSSTGPYLGGVTF.

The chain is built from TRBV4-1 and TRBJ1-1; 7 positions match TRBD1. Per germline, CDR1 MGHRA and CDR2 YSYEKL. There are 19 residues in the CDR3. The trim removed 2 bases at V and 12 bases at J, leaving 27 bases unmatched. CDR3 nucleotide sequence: TGCGCCAGCAGCCAAAGATTAGTATTGACAGGGAGTACCGGGCTGGGAACTTTCTTT. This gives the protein CASSQRLVLTGSTGLGTFF.

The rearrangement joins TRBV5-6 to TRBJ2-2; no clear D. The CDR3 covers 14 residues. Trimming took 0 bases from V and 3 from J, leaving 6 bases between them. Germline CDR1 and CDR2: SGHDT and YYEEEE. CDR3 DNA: TGTGCCAGCAGCTTGGGACACTACACCGGGGAGCTGTTTTTT. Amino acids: CASSLGHYTGELFF. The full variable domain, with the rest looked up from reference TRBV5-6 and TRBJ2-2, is DAGVTQSPTHLIKTRGQQVTLRCSPKSGHDTVSWYQQALGQGPQFIFQYYEEEERQRGNFPDRFSGHQFPNYSSELNVNALLLGDSALYLCASSLGHYTGELFFGEGSRLTVL.

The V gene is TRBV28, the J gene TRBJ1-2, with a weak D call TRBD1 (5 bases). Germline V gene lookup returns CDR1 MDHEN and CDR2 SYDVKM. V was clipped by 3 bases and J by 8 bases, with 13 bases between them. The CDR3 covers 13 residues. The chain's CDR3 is CASSFGQADGYTF. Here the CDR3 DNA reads TGTGCCAGCAGTTTCGGACAAGCCGACGGCTACACCTTC.

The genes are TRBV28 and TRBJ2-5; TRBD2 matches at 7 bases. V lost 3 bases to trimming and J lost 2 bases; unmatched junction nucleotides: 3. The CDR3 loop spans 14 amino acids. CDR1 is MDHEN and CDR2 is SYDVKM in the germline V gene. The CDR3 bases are TGTGCCAGCAGTTTTCGGGGGGAACAAGAGACCCAGTACTTC. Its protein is CASSFRGEQETQYF. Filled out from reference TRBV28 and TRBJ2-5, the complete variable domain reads DVKVTQSSRYLVKRTGEKVFLECVQDMDHENMFWYRQDPGLGLRLIYFSYDVKMKEKGDIPEGYSVSREKKERFSLILESASTNQTSMYLCASSFRGEQETQYFGPGTRLLVL.

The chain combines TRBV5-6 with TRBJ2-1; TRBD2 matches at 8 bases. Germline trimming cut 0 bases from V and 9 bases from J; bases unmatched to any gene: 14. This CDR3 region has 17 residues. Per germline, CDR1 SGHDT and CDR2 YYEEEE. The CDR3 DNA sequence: TGTGCCAGCAGCTTGGATACTATCCGGTCCCGGGGGGGTGAGCAGTTCTTC. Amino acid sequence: CASSLDTIRSRGGEQFF.

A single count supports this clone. DNA for the CDR3: TGTGCCAGCAGCGTAGTCGCGCCCGCAGATACGCAGTATTTT. It yields the protein CASSVVAPADTQYF. The chain combines TRBV9 with TRBJ2-3; unclear D gene. Germline-derived CDR1 and CDR2 are SGDLS and YYNGEE. This CDR3 spans 14 amino acids. V was clipped by 0 bases and J by 4 bases, with 9 bases between them.

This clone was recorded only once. The CDR3 coding sequence is TGTGCCAGCAGCTCCCGGGACAGGGGACCTAATGAAAAACTGTTTTTT. Protein product: CASSSRDRGPNEKLFF. This chain connects TRBV13 to TRBJ1-4; 10 bases align to TRBD1. Looked up from germline, CDR1 is PRHDT and CDR2 is FYEKMQ (reference sequence). J gave up 3 bases and V 4 bases, and 5 bases lay outside the gene matches. The CDR3 length is 16 residues.

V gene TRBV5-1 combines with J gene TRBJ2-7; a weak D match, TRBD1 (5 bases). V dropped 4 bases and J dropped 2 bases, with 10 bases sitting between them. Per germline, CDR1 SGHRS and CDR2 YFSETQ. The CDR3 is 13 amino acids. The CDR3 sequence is CASSKDMPYEQYF. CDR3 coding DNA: TGCGCCAGCAGCAAGGACATGCCCTACGAGCAGTACTTC.

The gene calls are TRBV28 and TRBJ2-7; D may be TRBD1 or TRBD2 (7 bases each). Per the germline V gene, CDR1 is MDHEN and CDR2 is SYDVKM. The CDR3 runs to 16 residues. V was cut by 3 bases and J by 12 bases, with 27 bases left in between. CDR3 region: CASSFGRGGAETPSYF. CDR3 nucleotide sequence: TGTGCCAGCAGTTTCGGCAGGGGGGGGGCAGAAACCCCTTCGTACTTC.